The 23 T cell receptor beta chains reported below all come from one sample, sequenced in a study of blood T cell repertoires in COVID-19. The data were produced by immunoSEQ multiplex PCR, yet TCRdb's version contains in-frame clones alone and is incomplete. The table has about 99,000 clones, approximately 83% seen once. The specimen sequenced was peripheral blood. Source of these receptors: a woman aged 80 or over with active or convalescent COVID-19.

This clone has more than one count but fewer than ten. CDR3 sequence: CASSQDLGGVTTEAFF. CDR3 DNA sequence: TGTGCCAGCAGCCAAGATCTAGGGGGTGTGACCACTGAAGCTTTCTTT. The V call is TRBV4-2, the J call TRBJ1-1; D is possibly TRBD1 (6 bases). The CDR3 runs 16 residues. Germline values: CDR1 LGHNA, CDR2 YNFKEQ. Deletions cut 0 bases from V and 4 bases from J, with 15 bases between.

The chain has TRBV5-1 and TRBJ1-1; a possible D gene is TRBD1 (6 bases). CDR1 is SGHRS, CDR2 YFSETQ, per germline. Trimming removed 1 base from V and 3 bases from J, with 13 bases in between. The CDR3 extends over 15 amino acids. The CDR3 loop is CASSLSPGADTEAFF. The CDR3 bases are TGCGCCAGCAGCTTGTCCCCAGGGGCGGACACTGAAGCTTTCTTT. The full variable domain, completed using reference TRBV5-1 and TRBJ1-1, is KAGVTQTPRYLIKTRGQQVTLSCSPISGHRSVSWYQQTPGQGLQFLFEYFSETQRNKGNFPGRFSGRQFSNSRSEMNVSTLELGDSALYLCASSLSPGADTEAFFGQGTRLTVV.

In this sample, this clone turned up once. This chain joins TRBV28 and TRBJ1-5; 8 nucleotides line up with TRBD1. Per the germline V gene, CDR1 is MDHEN and CDR2 is SYDVKM. This CDR3 contains 14 residues. J gave up 4 bases and V 5 bases, and 4 bases lay outside the gene matches. CDR3 in amino acids: CASSNRGWNQPQHF. CDR3 sequence (DNA): TGTGCCAGCAGTAACAGGGGGTGGAATCAGCCCCAGCATTTT.

The chain combines TRBV14 with TRBJ1-4; D remains unclear. Trimming took off 3 bases at V and 5 bases at J, with 16 bases between the two ends. CDR3 length: 16 amino acids. CDR1 and CDR2 from the germline V gene are SGHDN and FVKESK. The CDR3 protein is CASSQALRISNEKLFF. The CDR3 nucleotides read TGTGCCAGCAGCCAGGCCCTCAGAATCTCCAATGAAAAACTGTTTTTT. Full variable domain (outside the CDR3, taken from reference TRBV14 and TRBJ1-4): EAGVTQFPSHSVIEKGQTVTLRCDPISGHDNLYWYRRVMGKEIKFLLHFVKESKQDESGMPNNRFLAERTGGTYSTLKVQPAELEDSGVYFCASSQALRISNEKLFFGSGTQLSVL.

J is TRBJ2-1 and V is TRBV5-1; 13 positions agree with TRBD2. Germline lookup yields CDR1 SGHRS and CDR2 YFSETQ. V lost 4 bases, J lost 4 bases, and 5 bases stayed unmatched. The CDR3 is made up of 16 amino acids. For the CDR3, the DNA is TGCGCCAGCAGCGTGACTAGCGGGGGGTCTTACAATGAGCAGTTCTTC. It codes for CASSVTSGGSYNEQFF.

J is TRBJ1-2 and V is TRBV28; 9 positions agree with TRBD1. This CDR3 contains 14 residues. The junction had 12 bases not matched to a gene; V was cut back by 3 bases and J by 13 bases. Germline V gene sequence: CDR1 MDHEN, CDR2 SYDVKM. CDR3 residues: CASSFGSKGQGTTF. The CDR3 DNA sequence: TGTGCCAGCAGTTTCGGGTCCAAAGGACAGGGGACCACCTTC.

CDR3 sequence reads: CASRVDSGLEAFF. The CDR3 DNA reads TGTGCCAGCAGGGTGGACAGTGGACTTGAAGCTTTCTTT. This sequence joins TRBV11-2 and TRBJ1-1; tentative D call: TRBD1 (6 bases). The CDR3 contains 13 residues. CDR1 and CDR2 from the germline V gene are SGHAT and FQNNGV. Deletions cut 6 bases from V and 7 bases from J, with 15 bases between.

This rearrangement joins TRBV19 to TRBJ1-1; 7 bases map to TRBD1. The length of the CDR3 is 16 residues. V lost 6 bases and J lost 5; bases outside the gene matches: 15. The V gene's germline CDR1 is LNHDA and CDR2 SQIVND (reference sequence). The CDR3 loop is CASRGADRAGGTEAFF. CDR3 in DNA: TGTGCCAGTAGGGGGGCCGACAGGGCTGGAGGGACTGAAGCTTTCTTT.

A single count supports this clone. The gene calls are TRBV20-1 and TRBJ1-6; D is perhaps TRBD1 (5 bases). From germline, CDR1 is DFQATT and CDR2 SNEGSKA (reference sequence). The CDR3 length is 13 residues. Deletions cut 3 bases from V and 6 bases from J, with 9 bases between. The CDR3 loop reads CSASGDSNSPLHF. CDR3 in DNA: TGCAGTGCTAGTGGAGACAGTAATTCACCCCTCCACTTT.

This sequence joins TRBV28 and TRBJ2-7; 8 nucleotides match TRBD1. CDR1 is MDHEN, CDR2 SYDVKM, per germline. The CDR3 length is 13 residues. Losses at the gene ends were 6 bases for V and 7 bases for J; bases not matched to a gene: 8. For the CDR3, the DNA is TGTGCCAGCAGCATACGACAGGGGTGGGAGCAGTACTTC. Protein: CASSIRQGWEQYF.

This clone has just one count. The rearrangement uses TRBV29-1 and TRBJ2-7; 13 bases map to TRBD2. Looked up from germline, CDR1 is SQVTM and CDR2 is ANQGSEA. The CDR3 consists of 13 residues. J gave up 6 bases and V 5 bases, and 4 bases lay outside the gene matches. CDR3 in amino acids: CSVTSGRASEQYF. For the CDR3, the DNA is TGCAGCGTTACTAGCGGGAGGGCCAGCGAGCAGTACTTC.

This clone has just a few counts. The chain has TRBV19 and TRBJ1-2; unclear D gene. CDR1 LNHDA and CDR2 SQIVND come from the germline V gene (reference sequence). V was clipped by 7 bases and J by 5 bases, with 8 bases between them. This CDR3 has 11 residues. CDR3 residues: CASNSGYGYTF. In DNA form, the CDR3 reads TGTGCCAGTAACTCGGGTTATGGCTACACCTTC.

The chain combines TRBV28 with TRBJ1-4, with D possibly matching TRBD1 (5 bases). Trimming took 6 bases from V and 3 from J, leaving 14 bases between them. In germline, CDR1 is MDHEN, CDR2 SYDVKM. The CDR3 covers 15 residues. The CDR3 DNA sequence: TGTGCCAGCAGCGAATCAGGGAGGGCTAATGAAAAACTGTTTTTT. This gives the protein CASSESGRANEKLFF.

V and J are TRBV10-3 and TRBJ2-5; maybe TRBD2 (6 bases). The CDR3 covers 13 residues. Germline V gene sequence: CDR1 ENHRY, CDR2 SYGVKD. Trimming pared 6 bases from V and 1 base from J, leaving 9 bases between. CDR3 coding DNA: TGTGCCATCAGCGAAGCGGGCCAAGAGACCCAGTACTTC. As protein: CAISEAGQETQYF.

The chain recombines TRBV2 with TRBJ1-2; possibly TRBD1 for D (6 bases). Looked up from germline, CDR1 is SNHLY and CDR2 is FYNNEI. The CDR3 extends over 15 amino acids. The V end was cut by 3 bases, the J end by 3 bases, with 14 bases between. Written as DNA, the CDR3 is TGTGCCAGCAGTGATCAGGGGCGGGTCGACTATGGCTACACCTTC. Translated, it gives CASSDQGRVDYGYTF.

This chain joins TRBV9 and TRBJ1-4; D might be TRBD1 (5 bases). The CDR3 consists of 15 residues. The V end lost 0 bases, the J end lost 7 bases, and 13 bases lay between the germline ends. CDR1 and CDR2 from the germline V gene are SGDLS and YYNGEE. CDR3 bases: TGTGCCAGCAGCGTAGGATCCGGGGGGAGTGAAAAACTGTTTTTT. It is translated as CASSVGSGGSEKLFF.

This clone was observed a few times. J is TRBJ1-2 and V is TRBV10-3; 7 bases fit TRBD1. The CDR3 totals 14 residues. Looked up from germline, CDR1 is ENHRY and CDR2 is SYGVKD. V was pared by 5 bases and J by 8 bases, with 11 bases of the junction left unmatched. The chain's CDR3 is CAISSPGGTEGYTF. Written as DNA, the CDR3 is TGTGCCATCAGTTCCCCAGGGGGAACGGAGGGCTACACCTTC.

The J gene is TRBJ1-3, the V gene TRBV5-6; D perhaps matches TRBD1 (5 bases). Germline CDR1 and CDR2: SGHDT and YYEEEE. The CDR3 spans 15 residues. Deletions cut 4 bases from V and 0 bases from J, with 11 bases between. The CDR3 DNA reads as TGTGCCAGCAGCCGAAGACAGAGCTCTGGAAACACCATATATTTT. It translates to CASSRRQSSGNTIYF.

The chain links TRBV18 to TRBJ1-2; 8 bases are a match to TRBD1. The CDR3 has 16 amino acids. The trim removed 6 bases at V and 6 bases at J, leaving 15 bases unmatched. Germline values: CDR1 KGHSH, CDR2 LQKENI. The CDR3 DNA reads as TGTGCCAGCTCTACGACGCCAGGGGGCGTCGGGAATGGCTACACCTTC. This gives the protein CASSTTPGGVGNGYTF.

This chain links TRBV6-2 or TRBV6-3 with TRBJ2-6, with D uncertain. Germline-derived CDR1 and CDR2 are MNHEY and SVGEGT. This CDR3 spans 15 amino acids. Trimming shortened V by 1 base and J by 0 bases, and 4 bases separated the two germline ends. DNA for the CDR3: TGTGCCAGCAGTTACTATAGCTCTGGGGCCAACGTCCTGACTTTC. This sequence encodes CASSYYSSGANVLTF.

This clone occurred a few times. The CDR3 DNA follows: TGTGCCAGCAGCCCCCCGACAGCGGGAGGTGGAGATACGCAGTATTTT. It translates to CASSPPTAGGGDTQYF. This rearrangement joins TRBV5-5 to TRBJ2-3; 9 bases are shared with TRBD2. This CDR3 contains 16 residues. Looked up from germline, CDR1 is SGHKS and CDR2 is YYEKEE (reference sequence). Trimming took 4 bases from V and 5 from J; bases not matched to a gene: 11.

The chain couples TRBV29-1 to TRBJ1-2, with 8 bases identical to TRBD1. Germline assignment: CDR1 SQVTM and CDR2 ANQGSEA. Trimming removed 5 bases from V and 4 bases from J; junction bases left unmatched: 9. CDR3 size: 14 residues. Here the CDR3 DNA reads TGCAGCGTTTACGGGACAGGCCTTGTCTATGGCTACACCTTC. Encoded protein: CSVYGTGLVYGYTF.

This clone was seen once. The chain combines TRBV4-3 with TRBJ2-1; 9 bases agree with TRBD2. Germline CDR1 reads LGHNA; CDR2 reads YSLEER. The CDR3 runs to 14 residues. V trimming: 1 base; J trimming: 8 bases; junction bases outside the gene matches: 3. The CDR3 nucleotides read TGCGCCAGCAGCCAAGTCAGCGGGAGGCATGAGCAGTTCTTC. It is translated as CASSQVSGRHEQFF.